These T cell receptor beta chains were read from a single sample in a study of T cells in Graves' hyperthyroidism and ophthalmopathy. TCRdb fed the multiplex PCR reads into MiXCR, producing one record per CDR3 protein. The sample consists of fewer than 750,000 distinct CDR3 sequences, just over 45% of them appearing once. The material sequenced was peripheral blood or thyroid tissue (not recorded which). Every receptor here comes from a woman aged 18-29 years with Graves' hyperthyroidism. The CDR3 runs from the conserved cysteine through the conserved F or W. The order of the fields is D gene, clone size, J gene, V gene, CDR3 DNA, CDR3 protein. A D gene is named only where the DNA matches it firmly. Expanded clones are given a class, and other clones once, few, many or no size at all.

d_gene: TRBD1
abundance: .
j_gene: TRBJ1-3
v_gene: TRBV7-9
CDR3nt: TGTGCCAGCAGCGCAGGGACAGGACTCTCTGGAAACACCATATATTTT
CDR3aa: CASSAGTGLSGNTIYF

d_gene: TRBD1
abundance: many
j_gene: TRBJ2-5
v_gene: TRBV5-4
CDR3nt: TGTGCCAGCAGCTTGGCCAAGATACAGGGGAGAGAGACCCAGTACTTC
CDR3aa: CASSLAKIQGRETQYF

d_gene: .
abundance: many
j_gene: TRBJ2-5
v_gene: TRBV6-2/TRBV6-3
CDR3nt: TGTGCCAGCAACGGCCGGGGATCTATTCGGGGGACCCAGTACTTC
CDR3aa: CASNGRGSIRGTQYF

d_gene: .
abundance: many
j_gene: TRBJ2-5
v_gene: TRBV7-8
CDR3nt: TGTGCCAGCAGCTTAGTCCCGGGCGGGGAGACCCAGTACTTC
CDR3aa: CASSLVPGGETQYF

d_gene: TRBD1
abundance: many
j_gene: TRBJ2-2
v_gene: TRBV9
CDR3nt: TGTGCCAGCAGCGCCCTGGGAGGGACAGGGATCGGCGGGGAGCTGTTTTTT
CDR3aa: CASSALGGTGIGGELFF

d_gene: TRBD2
abundance: .
j_gene: TRBJ2-7
v_gene: TRBV25-1
CDR3nt: TGTGCCAGCAGTGCTACCAGACTAGCGGGAGCCCGCGAGCAGTACTTC
CDR3aa: CASSATRLAGAREQYF

d_gene: .
abundance: .
j_gene: TRBJ2-1
v_gene: TRBV7-8
CDR3nt: TGTGCCAGCAGCGTGCGGGGAAATGACAATGAGCAGTTCTTC
CDR3aa: CASSVRGNDNEQFF

d_gene: TRBD2
abundance: many
j_gene: TRBJ2-7
v_gene: TRBV20-1
CDR3nt: TGCAGTGCGCTCGGGGAGGGACTAGTTTATCCGGAGCAGTACTTC
CDR3aa: CSALGEGLVYPEQYF

d_gene: TRBD1
abundance: .
j_gene: TRBJ2-5
v_gene: TRBV10-3
CDR3nt: TGTGCCATCAGTGAGCCGACAGGGGGCGGGGAGACCCAGTACTTC
CDR3aa: CAISEPTGGGETQYF

d_gene: TRBD2
abundance: .
j_gene: TRBJ2-1
v_gene: TRBV20-1
CDR3nt: TGCAGTGCTAGCCCAATTGGTCTAGCGGGAGGCTACAATGAGCAGTTCTTC
CDR3aa: CSASPIGLAGGYNEQFF

d_gene: TRBD2
abundance: .
j_gene: TRBJ2-5
v_gene: TRBV24-1
CDR3nt: TGTGCCACCTCCGAAGCGGGAGCGGAGACCCAGTACTTC
CDR3aa: CATSEAGAETQYF

d_gene: .
abundance: .
j_gene: TRBJ2-7
v_gene: TRBV30
CDR3nt: TGTGCCTGGAGTCCTTACCGAGGGACTCTTCCCTCCTACGAGCAGTACTTC
CDR3aa: CAWSPYRGTLPSYEQYF

d_gene: .
abundance: many
j_gene: TRBJ1-2
v_gene: TRBV2
CDR3nt: TGTGCCAGCAGAAGGGGGGCGACTAACTATGGCTACACCTTC
CDR3aa: CASRRGATNYGYTF

d_gene: .
abundance: few
j_gene: TRBJ2-2
v_gene: TRBV12-3/TRBV12-4
CDR3nt: TGTGCCAGCAGTTACAGCCAGGGGACGAACACCGGGGAGCTGTTTTTT
CDR3aa: CASSYSQGTNTGELFF

d_gene: .
abundance: many
j_gene: TRBJ1-2
v_gene: TRBV29-1
CDR3nt: TGCAGCGTTGCTCGACAGTCTAACTATGGCTACACCTTC
CDR3aa: CSVARQSNYGYTF

d_gene: .
abundance: .
j_gene: TRBJ1-1
v_gene: TRBV2
CDR3nt: TGTGCCAGCAGTGAGGGGGGGACTTGGTGGGCTTTCTTT
CDR3aa: CASSEGGTWWAFF

d_gene: .
abundance: .
j_gene: TRBJ1-1
v_gene: TRBV12-3/TRBV12-4
CDR3nt: TGTGCCAGCAACCGAGGGTCCGGGGACACTGAAGCTTTCTTT
CDR3aa: CASNRGSGDTEAFF

d_gene: .
abundance: many
j_gene: TRBJ1-6
v_gene: TRBV15
CDR3nt: TGTGCCACCAGCAGAGATCGATGGAGGGGTGGTTCACCCCTCCACTTT
CDR3aa: CATSRDRWRGGSPLHF

d_gene: .
abundance: few
j_gene: TRBJ2-7
v_gene: TRBV2
CDR3nt: TGTGCCAGCAGTTTAATGGGCGGGCTCTCAACCTACGAGCAGTACTTC
CDR3aa: CASSLMGGLSTYEQYF

d_gene: TRBD2
abundance: .
j_gene: TRBJ2-7
v_gene: TRBV25-1
CDR3nt: TGCAGCGCCACGGGAGCGGGAACTTTCTACGAGCAGTACTTC
CDR3aa: CSATGAGTFYEQYF

d_gene: TRBD2
abundance: once
j_gene: TRBJ2-2
v_gene: TRBV10-2
CDR3nt: TGCGCCAGCAGTGACCTCTTCCTAGCGGGAGAAGTAGCTCACACCGGGGAGCTGTTTTTT
CDR3aa: CASSDLFLAGEVAHTGELFF

d_gene: .
abundance: .
j_gene: TRBJ1-1
v_gene: TRBV29-1
CDR3nt: TGCAGCACACAGGGCGAGAACACTGAAGCTTTCTTT
CDR3aa: CSTQGENTEAFF

d_gene: TRBD2
abundance: many
j_gene: TRBJ2-5
v_gene: TRBV12-3/TRBV12-4
CDR3nt: TGTGCCAGCAGTTTAAAGACTAGCGGGAGTAGGTGGGAGACCCAGTACTTC
CDR3aa: CASSLKTSGSRWETQYF

d_gene: TRBD1
abundance: many
j_gene: TRBJ2-2
v_gene: TRBV7-3
CDR3nt: TGTGCCAGCAGCCGACAGGGGGCGGACGGGGAGCTGTTTTTT
CDR3aa: CASSRQGADGELFF

d_gene: TRBD2
abundance: .
j_gene: TRBJ2-1
v_gene: TRBV20-1
CDR3nt: TGCACGGGACTAGCGGGAGTTGAGCAGTTCTTC
CDR3aa: CTGLAGVEQFF